This T cell receptor (beta chain) was identified during a study of blood T cells in healthy people across ages. V lost 4 bases, J lost 2 bases, and 12 bases lay in between. This CDR3 is 14 amino acids long. Germline V gives CDR1 SGDLS, CDR2 YYNGEE. It was with a sample-barcoded 5' primer and a J-beta primer mix that a second PCR of roughly 7 to 12 cycles was run. MiXCR, applied by TCRdb to the 5' RACE reads, yields one record per CDR3 protein. In the table there are 800,000 or so distinct CDR3 sequences, more than 35% of which are singletons. Each donor had roughly 10 milliliters of peripheral blood drawn. Comment on this clonotype: What it recognizes is unknown.

Whole-study results and caveats: When set beside aged donors, long-lived donors presented more naive CD4+ cells and higher diversity. TCR beta diversity correlated strongly with naive T cell percentage.

Sample: blood. The receptor was isolated from a man at least 80 years old in good health. The chain links TRBV9 to TRBJ2-5; TRBD2 might be the D (5 bases). CDR3 sequence (DNA): TGTGCCAGCAGCCTGCGGGCAGTTCAAGAGACCCAGTACTTC. It is translated as CASSLRAVQETQYF. Full variable domain (missing parts from reference TRBV9 and TRBJ2-5): DSGVTQTPKHLITATGQRVTLRCSPRSGDLSVYWYQQSLDQGLQFLIQYYNGEERAKGNILERFSAQQFPDLHSELNLSSLELGDSALYFCASSLRAVQETQYFGPGTRLLVL.